These 9 T cell receptor beta chains originate from one sample sequenced in a study of blood T cells in healthy people across ages. Alongside a J-beta primer mix, a sample-barcoded 5' primer served in a second PCR lasting about 6 to 11 cycles. Using its own MiXCR run on the 5' RACE reads, TCRdb lists one record per CDR3 protein. Of about 650,000 distinct CDR3 sequences listed, roughly 32% are singletons. Sequencing was done on a sample of blood. Receptors originate from a woman aged 80 or over in good health.

This clonotype has ten or more counts. This chain uses TRBV5-1 with TRBJ2-7, with TRBD1 matching over 9 bases. The CDR3 runs to 14 residues. CDR1 is SGHRS, CDR2 YFSETQ, per germline. Unmatched junction bases numbered 6, after V lost 4 bases and J lost 4 bases. The CDR3 spells CASSEQGAGYEQYF. The CDR3 region has the DNA TGCGCCAGCAGCGAACAGGGGGCAGGATACGAGCAGTACTTC. Looking up the rest from reference TRBV5-1 and TRBJ2-7 gives the full variable domain: KAGVTQTPRYLIKTRGQQVTLSCSPISGHRSVSWYQQTPGQGLQFLFEYFSETQRNKGNFPGRFSGRQFSNSRSEMNVSTLELGDSALYLCASSEQGAGYEQYFGPGTRLTVT.

This clonotype was counted between two and nine times. A much larger clone lies one base from this, so it may be a read error. CDR3 sequence (DNA): TGTGCCAGCAGCGTGACCCTGTCGGGCCTTACTAGCACAGATACGCAGTATTTT. As protein: CASSVTLSGLTSTDTQYF. This chain uses TRBV9 with TRBJ2-3; the D is unclear. V lost 2 bases to trimming and J lost 0 bases, with 19 bases between them. The CDR3 totals 18 residues. Germline V gene lookup returns CDR1 SGDLS and CDR2 YYNGEE.

This clonotype was observed a handful of times. A read error may be the cause here, since a much bigger clone is one base away. The V gene is TRBV5-1, the J gene TRBJ2-3; 10 positions match TRBD2. V shed 0 bases, J shed 2 bases, and the junction held 3 bases outside the gene matches. In germline, CDR1 is SGHRS, CDR2 YFSETQ. The CDR3 sequence is 16 residues long. This CDR3 is CASSLEGTSVTDTQYF. In DNA form, the CDR3 reads TGCGCCAGCAGCTTGGAGGGGACTAGCGTCACAGATACGCAGTATTTT.

This clonotype was seen repeatedly, ten times or more. V usage is TRBV12-3 or TRBV12-4 and J usage is TRBJ1-1; 7 positions agree with TRBD1. The CDR3 contains 14 residues. With V trimmed by 6 bases and J by 5 bases, 9 bases remained unmatched. The CDR3 DNA reads as TGTGCCAGCAGAGCCGACAGGGCAAATACTGAAGCTTTCTTT. It translates to CASRADRANTEAFF.

This clonotype was counted ten times or more. The chain joins TRBV2 to TRBJ2-1; D may be TRBD1 or TRBD2 (5 bases each). V was cut by 5 bases and J by 3 bases, with 14 bases left in between. This CDR3 spans 15 amino acids. The V gene's germline CDR1 is SNHLY and CDR2 FYNNEI. CDR3 residues: CASSTTGTVYNEQFF. The CDR3 region has the DNA TGTGCCAGCAGTACAACCGGGACGGTCTACAATGAGCAGTTCTTC.

Worth noting for this clonotype: A much larger clone lies one base from this, so it may be a read error. The chain links TRBV5-1 to TRBJ2-5; 8 nucleotides agree with TRBD2. The CDR3 extends over 14 amino acids. CDR1 and CDR2 from the germline V gene are SGHRS and YFSETQ. V shed 2 bases, J shed 7 bases, and the junction held 7 bases outside the gene matches. The CDR3 spells CASSFPGGQGTQYF. For the CDR3, the DNA is TGCGCCAGCAGCTTCCCGGGGGGGCAGGGGACCCAGTACTTC. Drawing the rest from reference TRBV5-1 and TRBJ2-5, the complete variable domain is KAGVTQTPRYLIKTRGQQVTLSCSPISGHRSVSWYQQTPGQGLQFLFEYFSETQRNKGNFPGRFSGRQFSNSRSEMNVSTLELGDSALYLCASSFPGGQGTQYFGPGTRLLVL.

The rearrangement uses TRBV20-1 and TRBJ2-4; TRBD2 aligns across 12 bases. CDR3 length: 16 residues. Germline assignment: CDR1 DFQATT and CDR2 SNEGSKA (reference sequence). With 5 bases clipped from V and 6 bases from J, the junction kept 11 bases outside the gene matches. This CDR3 reads CSARPGTSGSRNIQYF. The CDR3, as DNA: TGCAGTGCTCGCCCCGGGACTAGCGGGTCGAGAAACATTCAGTACTTC.

This chain's CDR3 is CSVHSGVTGELFF. The CDR3 nucleotides read TGCAGCGTTCATTCGGGAGTTACCGGGGAGCTGTTTTTT. The chain is built from TRBV29-1 and TRBJ2-2; TRBD2 might be the D (6 bases). Deletions cut 5 bases from V and 5 bases from J, with 12 bases between. CDR1 and CDR2 from the germline V gene are SQVTM and ANQGSEA. The CDR3 is 13 residues long.

This clonotype showed up many times. The chain links TRBV20-1 to TRBJ2-3, with 14 bases fitting TRBD2. V lost 3 bases to trimming and J lost 6 bases; unmatched junction nucleotides: 2. The CDR3 covers 14 residues. Germline lookup yields CDR1 DFQATT and CDR2 SNEGSKA (reference sequence). The CDR3 sequence is CSARTSGGADTQYF. DNA of the CDR3: TGCAGTGCTAGGACTAGCGGGGGGGCTGATACGCAGTATTTT.